These T cell receptor beta chains were read from a single sample in a study of cytomegalovirus exposure and HLA in healthy donors. TCRdb's copy holds only in-frame clones and misses some; the assay was immunoSEQ multiplex PCR. The sample records roughly 100,000 clones, 76% being singletons. Sequencing was carried out using PBMCs. The receptors shown here come from a man aged 35-49 years in good health and CMV-seropositive. Each CDR3 is given with its conserved first and last residue. The order of the fields is J gene, V gene, D gene, clone size, CDR3 DNA, CDR3 protein. The D gene is left open where the match is weak. The size of a clone is reported for some rows only, either as once, few or many, or as a class for expanded clones.

J gene: TRBJ2-7
V gene: TRBV5-5
D gene: .
clone size: .
CDR3 DNA: TGTGCCAGCAGCCTCTTATGGCGGAGTCAAAATTACGAGCAGTACTTC
CDR3 protein: CASSLLWRSQNYEQYF

J gene: TRBJ1-5
V gene: TRBV7-2
D gene: .
clone size: few
CDR3 DNA: TGTGCCAGCAGCTTACAGGGCGGCTATAGCAATCAGCCCCAGCATTTT
CDR3 protein: CASSLQGGYSNQPQHF

J gene: TRBJ2-2
V gene: TRBV30
D gene: TRBD2
clone size: .
CDR3 DNA: TGTGCCTGGAGTCAATTTCGGGGGGGGACCGGGGAGCTGTTTTTT
CDR3 protein: CAWSQFRGGTGELFF

J gene: TRBJ1-5
V gene: TRBV6-5
D gene: TRBD1
clone size: few
CDR3 DNA: TGTGCCAGCAGCCTGAACAGGGGAGGCAATCAGCCCCAGCATTTT
CDR3 protein: CASSLNRGGNQPQHF

J gene: TRBJ1-2
V gene: TRBV6-1
D gene: .
clone size: .
CDR3 DNA: TGTGCCAGCAGTGAGAGGACAGCGGTGATTACCTATGGCTACACCTTC
CDR3 protein: CASSERTAVITYGYTF

J gene: TRBJ2-5
V gene: TRBV9
D gene: TRBD2
clone size: .
CDR3 DNA: TGTGCCAGCAGCGTAGTGGGGGGGACTAGCCAACAAGAGACCCAGTACTTC
CDR3 protein: CASSVVGGTSQQETQYF

J gene: TRBJ1-1
V gene: TRBV29-1
D gene: TRBD1
clone size: .
CDR3 DNA: TGCAGCGCCGACAGGGCCAGTGAAGCTTTCTTT
CDR3 protein: CSADRASEAFF

J gene: TRBJ2-1
V gene: TRBV5-1
D gene: TRBD2
clone size: .
CDR3 DNA: TGCGCCAGCAGCTCCATAGCGGGAGGGCCAAATGAGCAGTTCTTC
CDR3 protein: CASSSIAGGPNEQFF

J gene: TRBJ2-6
V gene: TRBV25-1
D gene: .
clone size: .
CDR3 DNA: TGTGCCAGCAAATCCCACTCTGGGGCCAACGTCCTGACTTTC
CDR3 protein: CASKSHSGANVLTF

J gene: TRBJ2-7
V gene: TRBV6-5
D gene: .
clone size: .
CDR3 DNA: TGTGCCAGCAGTCCGGGAGAGAACCCCTACGAGCAGTACTTC
CDR3 protein: CASSPGENPYEQYF

J gene: TRBJ2-1
V gene: TRBV9
D gene: .
clone size: .
CDR3 DNA: TGTGCCAGCAGCGTAGGAATAACGGGTGGTAGCGGCAATGAGCAGTTCTTC
CDR3 protein: CASSVGITGGSGNEQFF

J gene: TRBJ1-2
V gene: TRBV19
D gene: .
clone size: .
CDR3 DNA: TGTGCCAGTAGTATAGATTTTGGGAGAGCTAACTATGGCTACACCTTC
CDR3 protein: CASSIDFGRANYGYTF

J gene: TRBJ2-6
V gene: TRBV19
D gene: TRBD2
clone size: .
CDR3 DNA: TGTGCCGGGGGGGTCGGGGCCAACGGCCTGACTTTC
CDR3 protein: CAGGVGANGLTF

J gene: TRBJ2-1
V gene: TRBV28
D gene: TRBD2
clone size: .
CDR3 DNA: TGTGCCAGCAGACGGCCGGGACTAGCGGACTCCTACAATGAGCAGTTCTTC
CDR3 protein: CASRRPGLADSYNEQFF

J gene: TRBJ1-5
V gene: TRBV2
D gene: .
clone size: .
CDR3 DNA: TGTGCCAGCAGAAAGGACAGATATCAGCCCCAGCATTTT
CDR3 protein: CASRKDRYQPQHF

J gene: TRBJ2-7
V gene: TRBV5-1
D gene: .
clone size: .
CDR3 DNA: TGCGCCAGCAGCCCACAGGGGTGGAGGGGCTACGAGCAGTACTTC
CDR3 protein: CASSPQGWRGYEQYF